The 15 T cell receptor beta chains given below trace back to one sample, sequenced in a study of shared clonotypes between healthy human individuals. Libraries were prepared by immunoSEQ multiplex PCR; TCRdb keeps only in-frame clonotypes and omits some of them. This table has 650,000 to 750,000 clones, roughly 78% appearing once. Sequencing was performed on memory CD4+ T cells sorted from blood. Subset: CD45RA-negative fraction. These receptors came from a woman aged 25-40 years in good health.

The chain combines TRBV7-3 with TRBJ2-7; D may correspond to TRBD1 or TRBD2 (5 bases each). The CDR3 consists of 14 residues. The germline V gene encodes CDR1 SGHTA and CDR2 FQGTGA. The V end was cut by 2 bases, the J end by 4 bases, with 12 bases between. This CDR3 reads CASSLEGLAYEQYF. The CDR3 DNA reads TGTGCCAGCAGCTTAGAGGGGTTAGCGTACGAGCAGTACTTC.

The chain links TRBV30 to TRBJ2-3, with D unresolved. Germline V lookup: CDR1 GTSNPN, CDR2 SVGIG (reference sequence). The V end lost 0 bases, the J end lost 2 bases, and 9 bases lay between the germline ends. CDR3 length: 14 residues. CDR3 DNA sequence: TGTGCCTGGAGTGTTTCTCTAGACACAGATACGCAGTATTTT. This translates into CAWSVSLDTDTQYF.

This clone was seen more than once but under ten times. The gene calls are TRBV5-4 and TRBJ2-7; maybe TRBD1 (5 bases). The CDR3 runs 14 residues. V lost 5 bases and J 1 base, leaving 13 bases between the germline ends. From germline, CDR1 is SGHNT and CDR2 YYREEE (reference sequence). The CDR3 bases are TGTGCCAGCAGTCAGGGATTCAGGTCCTACGAGCAGTACTTC. It yields the protein CASSQGFRSYEQYF.

This clone appeared a few times. The CDR3 loop is CASSLGLAGGEWNTGELFF. CDR3 sequence (DNA): TGTGCCAGCAGTTTAGGGCTAGCGGGAGGAGAGTGGAACACCGGGGAGCTGTTTTTT. This rearrangement joins TRBV27 to TRBJ2-2; 11 bases map to TRBD2. The CDR3 runs 19 residues. The J segment lost 1 base and the V segment lost 2 bases, leaving 9 bases of the junction unmatched. The germline gives CDR1 MNHEY, CDR2 SMNVEV (reference sequence).

The J gene is TRBJ2-7, the V gene TRBV6-1; D possibly matches TRBD1 or TRBD2 (5 bases each). The CDR3 length is 16 residues. V lost 0 bases and J 6 bases, leaving 18 bases between the germline ends. Germline values: CDR1 MNHNS, CDR2 SASEGT. This chain's CDR3 is CASSEAPGVGAFEQYF. The CDR3 DNA reads TGTGCCAGCAGTGAAGCCCCCGGAGTCGGGGCGTTCGAGCAGTACTTC.

The chain couples TRBV10-1 to TRBJ2-3, with D perhaps matching TRBD1 or TRBD2 (5 bases each). Trimming took 3 bases from V and 8 from J, leaving 21 bases between them. The germline V gene encodes CDR1 WNHNN and CDR2 SYGVQD (reference sequence). The CDR3 totals 16 residues. CDR3 in amino acids: CASSERGGQGAGTQYF. The CDR3 DNA reads TGCGCCAGCAGTGAACGTGGTGGGCAGGGTGCGGGTACGCAGTATTTT.

This chain links TRBV10-3 with TRBJ2-7; D is perhaps TRBD2 (5 bases). Trimming removed 3 bases from V and 4 bases from J, with 22 bases in between. The germline V gene has CDR1 ENHRY and CDR2 SYGVKD. CDR3 length: 17 amino acids. DNA of the CDR3: TGTGCCATCAGTGACCCGTTACTAGGCAAGGAAATATACGAGCAGTACTTC. Protein product: CAISDPLLGKEIYEQYF.

The chain couples TRBV5-4 to TRBJ1-2, with D perhaps TRBD1 (5 bases). The CDR3 length is 14 residues. Trimming removed 5 bases from V and 4 bases from J, with 15 bases in between. CDR1 SGHNT and CDR2 YYREEE come from the germline V gene (reference sequence). CDR3 region: CASRTDRVSYGYTF. As DNA, the CDR3 is TGTGCCAGCAGAACCGACAGAGTTTCCTATGGCTACACCTTC. The full variable domain, with the rest looked up from reference TRBV5-4 and TRBJ1-2, is ETGVTQSPTHLIKTRGQQVTLRCSSQSGHNTVSWYQQALGQGPQFIFQYYREEENGRGNFPPRFSGLQFPNYSSELNVNALELDDSALYLCASRTDRVSYGYTFGSGTRLTVV.

CDR3 sequence (DNA): TGTGCCTGGGACAGGGGAGTCAATCAGCCCCAGCATTTT. Translating it yields CAWDRGVNQPQHF. The V gene is TRBV30, the J gene TRBJ1-5; 8 nucleotides align to TRBD1. The V and J ends lost 5 bases and 3 bases, in that order; junction bases with no gene match: 3. The CDR3 runs to 13 residues. Germline CDR1 reads GTSNPN; CDR2 reads SVGIG (reference sequence).

This chain joins TRBV28 and TRBJ2-3; 7 bases align to TRBD1. Germline assignment: CDR1 MDHEN and CDR2 SYDVKM. The CDR3 sequence is 12 residues long. The V and J ends lost 11 bases and 2 bases, in that order; junction bases with no gene match: 4. CDR3 coding DNA: TGTGCCGTTACAGGGGTCACAGATACGCAGTATTTT. Protein product: CAVTGVTDTQYF.

The chain has TRBV15 and TRBJ2-3, with D unresolved. In germline, CDR1 is LNHNV, CDR2 YYDKDF (reference sequence). The V end lost 1 base, the J end lost 4 bases, and 12 bases lay between the germline ends. The CDR3 has 15 amino acids. CDR3 sequence reads: CATSRGGIEADTQYF. CDR3 sequence (DNA): TGTGCCACCAGCAGAGGAGGTATAGAGGCAGATACGCAGTATTTT. Looking up the rest from reference TRBV15 and TRBJ2-3 gives the full variable domain: DAMVIQNPRYQVTQFGKPVTLSCSQTLNHNVMYWYQQKSSQAPKLLFHYYDKDFNNEADTPDNFQSRRPNTSFCFLDIRSPGLGDTAMYLCATSRGGIEADTQYFGPGTRLTVL.

This rearrangement joins TRBV2 to TRBJ2-2, with D possibly matching TRBD1 (6 bases). The germline gives CDR1 SNHLY, CDR2 FYNNEI. Between the trimmed V and J ends, which lost 6 bases and 4 bases, there was a span of 9 bases. The CDR3 is 13 residues long. CDR3 nucleotide sequence: TGTGCCAGCAGACAGGGAAGCACCGGGGAGCTGTTTTTT. Its translation: CASRQGSTGELFF.

The chain uses TRBV6-4 and TRBJ2-6; D unclear. This CDR3 has 15 residues. The V end lost 2 bases, the J end lost 0 bases, and 5 bases lay between the germline ends. Germline CDR1 is MRHNA and CDR2 is SNTAGT. CDR3 coding DNA: TGTGCCAGCAGTGACCAGAGCTCTGGGGCCAACGTCCTGACTTTC. Encoded protein: CASSDQSSGANVLTF.

The gene calls are TRBV27 and TRBJ2-7; unclear D gene. CDR1 is MNHEY, CDR2 SMNVEV, per germline (reference sequence). V shed 4 bases and J shed 2 bases, with 18 bases lying between them. This CDR3 region has 16 residues. As DNA, the CDR3 is TGTGCCAGCAGTTGGGGTAGACGGCCCCAGCCCTACGAGCAGTACTTC. Translating gives CASSWGRRPQPYEQYF.

The chain links TRBV6-1 to TRBJ1-5, with TRBD1 as a possible D gene (6 bases). The CDR3 is 14 residues long. V gave up 2 bases and J gave up 6 bases, with 11 bases separating them. Germline lookup yields CDR1 MNHNS and CDR2 SASEGT. CDR3 DNA: TGTGCCAGCAGTGAACTGGGGGCTCGTCAGCCCCAGCATTTT. Protein product: CASSELGARQPQHF.